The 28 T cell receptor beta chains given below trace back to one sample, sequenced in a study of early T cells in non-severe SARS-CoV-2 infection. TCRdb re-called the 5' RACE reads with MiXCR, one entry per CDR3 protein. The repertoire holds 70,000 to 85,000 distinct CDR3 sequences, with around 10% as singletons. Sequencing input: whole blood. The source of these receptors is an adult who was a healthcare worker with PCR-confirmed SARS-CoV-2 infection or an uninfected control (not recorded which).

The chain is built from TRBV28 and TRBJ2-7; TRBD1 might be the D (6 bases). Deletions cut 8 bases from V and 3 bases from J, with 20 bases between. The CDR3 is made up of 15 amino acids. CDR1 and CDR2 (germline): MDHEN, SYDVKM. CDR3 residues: CASGKTGRTHYEQYF. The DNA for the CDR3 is TGTGCCAGCGGAAAGACAGGTCGGACTCACTACGAGCAGTACTTC.

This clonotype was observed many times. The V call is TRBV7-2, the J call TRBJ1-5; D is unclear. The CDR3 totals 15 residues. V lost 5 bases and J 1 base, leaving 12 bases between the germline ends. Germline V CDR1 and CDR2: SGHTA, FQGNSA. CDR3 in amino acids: CASSPHPGSNQPQHF. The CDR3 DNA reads TGTGCCAGCAGCCCACACCCCGGCAGCAATCAGCCCCAGCATTTT.

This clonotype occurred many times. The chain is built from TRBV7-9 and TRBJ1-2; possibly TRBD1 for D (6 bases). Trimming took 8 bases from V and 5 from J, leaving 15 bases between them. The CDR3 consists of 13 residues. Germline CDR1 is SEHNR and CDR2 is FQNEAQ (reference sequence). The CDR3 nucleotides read TGTGCCAGCGGATTCGGGGGCGGGTATGGCTACACCTTC. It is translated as CASGFGGGYGYTF.

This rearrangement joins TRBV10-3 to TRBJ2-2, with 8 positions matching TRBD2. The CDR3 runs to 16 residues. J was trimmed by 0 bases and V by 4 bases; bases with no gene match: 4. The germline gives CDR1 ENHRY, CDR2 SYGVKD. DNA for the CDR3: TGTGCCATCAGTGGCGGACTAGCCCCGAACACCGGGGAGCTGTTTTTT. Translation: CAISGGLAPNTGELFF.

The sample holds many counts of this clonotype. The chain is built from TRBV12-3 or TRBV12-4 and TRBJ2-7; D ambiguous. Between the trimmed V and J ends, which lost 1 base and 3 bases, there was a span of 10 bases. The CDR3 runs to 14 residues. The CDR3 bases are TGTGCCAGCAGTTTAGGGAAAACCCACTACGAGCAGTACTTC. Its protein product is CASSLGKTHYEQYF.

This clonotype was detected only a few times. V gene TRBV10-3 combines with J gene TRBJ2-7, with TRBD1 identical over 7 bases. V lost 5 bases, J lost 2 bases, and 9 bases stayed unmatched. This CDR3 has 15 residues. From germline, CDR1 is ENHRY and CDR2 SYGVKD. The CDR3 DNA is TGTGCCATCAGTAGCTCCGGGACAGCTCCCTACGAGCAGTACTTC. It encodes CAISSSGTAPYEQYF.

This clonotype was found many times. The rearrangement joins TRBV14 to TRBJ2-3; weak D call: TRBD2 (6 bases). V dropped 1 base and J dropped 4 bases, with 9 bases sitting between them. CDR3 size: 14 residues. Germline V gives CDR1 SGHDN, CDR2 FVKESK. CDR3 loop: CASSQVGSADTQYF. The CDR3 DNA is TGTGCCAGCAGCCAAGTCGGGAGCGCAGATACGCAGTATTTT.

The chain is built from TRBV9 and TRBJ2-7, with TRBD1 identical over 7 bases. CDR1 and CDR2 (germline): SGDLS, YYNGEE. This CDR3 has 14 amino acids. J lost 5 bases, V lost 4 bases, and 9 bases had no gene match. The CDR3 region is CASSPRTGLHEQYF. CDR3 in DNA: TGTGCCAGCAGCCCCCGGACAGGTCTCCACGAGCAGTACTTC.

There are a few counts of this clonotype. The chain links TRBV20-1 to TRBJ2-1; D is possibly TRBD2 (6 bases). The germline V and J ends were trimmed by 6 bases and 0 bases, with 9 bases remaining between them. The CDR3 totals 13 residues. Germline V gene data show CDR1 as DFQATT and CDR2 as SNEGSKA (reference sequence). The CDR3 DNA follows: TGCAGTGCAACGGGGGACTCCTACAATGAGCAGTTCTTC. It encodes CSATGDSYNEQFF.

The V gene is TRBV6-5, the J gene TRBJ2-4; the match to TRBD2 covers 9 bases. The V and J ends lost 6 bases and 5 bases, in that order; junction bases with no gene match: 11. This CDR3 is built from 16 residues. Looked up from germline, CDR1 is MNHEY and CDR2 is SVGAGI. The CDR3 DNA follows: TGTGCCAGCAGCTCCGTTAGCGGGGGCCCCCAAAACATTCAGTACTTC. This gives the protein CASSSVSGGPQNIQYF.

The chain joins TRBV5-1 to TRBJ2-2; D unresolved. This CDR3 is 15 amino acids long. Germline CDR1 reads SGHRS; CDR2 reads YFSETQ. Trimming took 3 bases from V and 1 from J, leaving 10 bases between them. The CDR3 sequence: CASSSGDWNTGELFF. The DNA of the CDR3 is TGCGCCAGCAGCTCAGGTGATTGGAACACCGGGGAGCTGTTTTTT.

The CDR3: CAISADYYEQYF. The DNA of the CDR3 is TGTGCCATCAGTGCCGACTACTACGAGCAGTACTTC. This chain uses TRBV10-3 with TRBJ2-7; maybe TRBD2 (5 bases). V gave up 4 bases and J gave up 3 bases, with 7 bases separating them. There are 12 residues in the CDR3. Germline CDR1 ENHRY, CDR2 SYGVKD.

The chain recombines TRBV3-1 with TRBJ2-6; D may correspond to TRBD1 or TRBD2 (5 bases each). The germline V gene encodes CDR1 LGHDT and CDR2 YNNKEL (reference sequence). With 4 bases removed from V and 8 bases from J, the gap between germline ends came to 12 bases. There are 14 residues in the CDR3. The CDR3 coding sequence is TGTGCCAGCAGCCGGGATGGGGGAACCAACGTCCTGACTTTC. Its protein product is CASSRDGGTNVLTF. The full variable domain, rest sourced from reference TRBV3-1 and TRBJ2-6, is DTAVSQTPKYLVTQMGNDKSIKCEQNLGHDTMYWYKQDSKKFLKIMFSYNNKELIINETVPNRFSPKSPDKAHLNLHINSLELGDSAVYFCASSRDGGTNVLTFGAGSRLTVL.

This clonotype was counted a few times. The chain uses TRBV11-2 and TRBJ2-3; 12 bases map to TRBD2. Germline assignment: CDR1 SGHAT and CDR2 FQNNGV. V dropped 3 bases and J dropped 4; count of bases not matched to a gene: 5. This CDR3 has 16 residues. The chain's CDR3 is CASSLSLAGGADTQYF. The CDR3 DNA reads TGTGCCAGCAGCTTGAGTCTAGCGGGGGGGGCAGATACGCAGTATTTT.

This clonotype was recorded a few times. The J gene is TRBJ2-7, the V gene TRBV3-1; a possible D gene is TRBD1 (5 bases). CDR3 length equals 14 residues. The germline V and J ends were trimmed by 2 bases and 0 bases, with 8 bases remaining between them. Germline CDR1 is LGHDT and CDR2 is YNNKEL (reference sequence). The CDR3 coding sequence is TGTGCCAGCAGCCAAAGGGGAAGCTCCTACGAGCAGTACTTC. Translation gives CASSQRGSSYEQYF.

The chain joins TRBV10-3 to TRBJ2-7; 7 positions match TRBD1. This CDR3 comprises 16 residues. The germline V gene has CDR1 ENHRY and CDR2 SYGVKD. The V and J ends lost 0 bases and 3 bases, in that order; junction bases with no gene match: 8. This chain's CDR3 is CAISESIRTGGYEQYF. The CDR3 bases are TGTGCCATCAGTGAGTCGATTCGGACAGGAGGCTACGAGCAGTACTTC.

Written as DNA, the CDR3 is TGTGCCAGCTCACTGACAGGGAAGGGCACTGAAGCTTTCTTT. Translated: CASSLTGKGTEAFF. This chain links TRBV18 with TRBJ1-1, with TRBD1 identical over 7 bases. The CDR3 sequence is 14 residues long. The germline V gene has CDR1 KGHSH and CDR2 LQKENI. J gave up 4 bases and V 4 bases, and 6 bases lay outside the gene matches.

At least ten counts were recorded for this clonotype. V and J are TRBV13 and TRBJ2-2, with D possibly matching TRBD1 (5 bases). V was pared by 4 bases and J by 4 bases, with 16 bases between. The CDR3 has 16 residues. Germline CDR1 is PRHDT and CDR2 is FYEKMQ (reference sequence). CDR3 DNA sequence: TGTGCCAGCAGCTCACGATCTTTCAGGGTCACCGGGGAGCTGTTTTTT. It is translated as CASSSRSFRVTGELFF. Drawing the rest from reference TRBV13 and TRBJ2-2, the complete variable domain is AAGVIQSPRHLIKEKRETATLKCYPIPRHDTVYWYQQGPGQDPQFLISFYEKMQSDKGSIPDRFSAQQFSDYHSELNMSSLELGDSALYFCASSSRSFRVTGELFFGEGSRLTVL.

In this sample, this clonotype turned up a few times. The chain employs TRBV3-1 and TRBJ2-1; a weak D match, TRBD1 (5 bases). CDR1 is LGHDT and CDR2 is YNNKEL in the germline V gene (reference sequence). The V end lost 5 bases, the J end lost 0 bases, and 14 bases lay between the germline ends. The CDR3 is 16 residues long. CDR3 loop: CASSSYRRRSYNEQFF. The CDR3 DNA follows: TGTGCCAGCAGCTCGTACAGGCGCCGCTCCTACAATGAGCAGTTCTTC.

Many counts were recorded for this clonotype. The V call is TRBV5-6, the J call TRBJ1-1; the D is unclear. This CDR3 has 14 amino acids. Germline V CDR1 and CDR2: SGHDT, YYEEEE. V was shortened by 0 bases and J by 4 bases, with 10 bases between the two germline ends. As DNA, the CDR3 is TGTGCCAGCAGCTTGGAACGACGCACCACTGAAGCTTTCTTT. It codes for CASSLERRTTEAFF.

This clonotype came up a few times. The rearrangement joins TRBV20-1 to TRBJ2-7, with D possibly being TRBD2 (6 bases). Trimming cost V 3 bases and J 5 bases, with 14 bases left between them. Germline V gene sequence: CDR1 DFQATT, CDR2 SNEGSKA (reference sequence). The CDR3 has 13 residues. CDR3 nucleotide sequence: TGCAGTGCTAGCGCTAGCGTAATCAACGAGCAGTACTTC. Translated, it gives CSASASVINEQYF.

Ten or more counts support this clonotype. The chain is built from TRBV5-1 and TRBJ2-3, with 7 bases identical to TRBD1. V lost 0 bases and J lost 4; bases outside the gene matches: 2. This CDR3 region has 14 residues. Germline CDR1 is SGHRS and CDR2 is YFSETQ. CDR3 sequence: CASSLERGPDTQYF. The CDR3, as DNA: TGCGCCAGCAGCTTGGAAAGGGGGCCAGATACGCAGTATTTT. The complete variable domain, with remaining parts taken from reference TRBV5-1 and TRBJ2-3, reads KAGVTQTPRYLIKTRGQQVTLSCSPISGHRSVSWYQQTPGQGLQFLFEYFSETQRNKGNFPGRFSGRQFSNSRSEMNVSTLELGDSALYLCASSLERGPDTQYFGPGTRLTVL.

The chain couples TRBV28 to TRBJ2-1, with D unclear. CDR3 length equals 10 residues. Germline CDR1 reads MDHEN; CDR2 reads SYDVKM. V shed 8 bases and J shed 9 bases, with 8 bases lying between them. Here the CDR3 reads CASGWGEQFF. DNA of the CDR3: TGTGCCAGCGGTTGGGGTGAGCAGTTCTTC.

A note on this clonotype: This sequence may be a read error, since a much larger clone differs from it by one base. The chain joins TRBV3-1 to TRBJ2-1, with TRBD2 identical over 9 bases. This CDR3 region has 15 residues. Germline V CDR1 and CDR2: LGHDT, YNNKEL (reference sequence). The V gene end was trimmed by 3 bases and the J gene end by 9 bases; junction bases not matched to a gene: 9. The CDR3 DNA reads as TGTGCCAGCAGCCACTCTAGCGGGAAGGGGAGTGAGCAGTTCTTC. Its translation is CASSHSSGKGSEQFF.

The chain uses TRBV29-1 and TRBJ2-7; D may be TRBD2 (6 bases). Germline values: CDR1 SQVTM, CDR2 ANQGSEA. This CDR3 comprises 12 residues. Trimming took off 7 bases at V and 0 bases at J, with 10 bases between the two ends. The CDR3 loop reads CSARGVSYEQYF. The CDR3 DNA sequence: TGCAGCGCACGCGGGGTCTCCTACGAGCAGTACTTC.

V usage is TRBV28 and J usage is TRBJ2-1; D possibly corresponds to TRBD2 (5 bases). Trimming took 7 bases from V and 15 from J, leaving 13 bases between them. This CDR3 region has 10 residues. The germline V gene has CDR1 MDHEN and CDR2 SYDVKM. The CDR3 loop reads CASNGVTWFF. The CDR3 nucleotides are TGTGCCAGCAACGGGGTGACATGGTTCTTC.

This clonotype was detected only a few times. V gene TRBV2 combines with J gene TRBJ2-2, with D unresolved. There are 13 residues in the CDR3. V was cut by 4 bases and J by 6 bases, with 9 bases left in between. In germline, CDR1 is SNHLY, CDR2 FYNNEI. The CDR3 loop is CASSGLGSGELFF. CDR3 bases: TGTGCCAGCAGTGGGCTGGGTTCCGGGGAGCTGTTTTTT. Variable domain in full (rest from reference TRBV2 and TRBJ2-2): EPEVTQTPSHQVTQMGQEVILRCVPISNHLYFYWYRQILGQKVEFLVSFYNNEISEKSEIFDDQFSVERPDGSNFTLKIRSTKLEDSAMYFCASSGLGSGELFFGEGSRLTVL.

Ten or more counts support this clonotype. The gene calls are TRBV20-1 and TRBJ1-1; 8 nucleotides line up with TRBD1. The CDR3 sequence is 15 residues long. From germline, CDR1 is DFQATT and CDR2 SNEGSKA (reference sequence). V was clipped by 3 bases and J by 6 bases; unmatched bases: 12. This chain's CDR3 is CSASPFGQGSPEAFF. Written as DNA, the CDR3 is TGCAGTGCTAGTCCCTTTGGACAGGGAAGCCCTGAAGCTTTCTTT.